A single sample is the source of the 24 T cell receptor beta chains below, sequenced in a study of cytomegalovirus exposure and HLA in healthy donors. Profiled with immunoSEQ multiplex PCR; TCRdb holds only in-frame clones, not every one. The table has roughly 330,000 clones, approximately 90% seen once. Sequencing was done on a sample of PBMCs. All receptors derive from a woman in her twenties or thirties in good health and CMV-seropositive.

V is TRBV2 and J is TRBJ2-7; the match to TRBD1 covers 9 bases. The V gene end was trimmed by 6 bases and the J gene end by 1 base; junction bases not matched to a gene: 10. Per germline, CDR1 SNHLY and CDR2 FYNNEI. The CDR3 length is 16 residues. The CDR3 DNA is TGTGCCAGCAGGCCTACAGGGGGCCCTGTATCCTACGAGCAGTACTTC. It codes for CASRPTGGPVSYEQYF.

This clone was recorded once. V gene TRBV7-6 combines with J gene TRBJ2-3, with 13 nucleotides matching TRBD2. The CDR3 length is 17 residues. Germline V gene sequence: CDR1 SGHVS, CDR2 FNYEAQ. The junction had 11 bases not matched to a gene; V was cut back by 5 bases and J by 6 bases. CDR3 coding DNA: TGTGCCAGCAGCGCCGTAATGGGACTAGCGGGGAGTGATACGCAGTATTTT. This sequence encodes CASSAVMGLAGSDTQYF.

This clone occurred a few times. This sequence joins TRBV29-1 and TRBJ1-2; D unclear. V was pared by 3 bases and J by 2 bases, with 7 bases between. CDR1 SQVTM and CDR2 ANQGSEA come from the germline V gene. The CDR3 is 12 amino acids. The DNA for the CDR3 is TGCAGCGTTGAGGCGGAGAACTATGGCTACACCTTC. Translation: CSVEAENYGYTF.

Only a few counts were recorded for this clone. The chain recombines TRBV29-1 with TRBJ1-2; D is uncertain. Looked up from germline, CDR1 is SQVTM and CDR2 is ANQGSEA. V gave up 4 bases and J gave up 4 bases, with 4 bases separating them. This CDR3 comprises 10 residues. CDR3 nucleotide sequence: TGCAGCGTTGGGACCTATGGCTACACCTTC. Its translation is CSVGTYGYTF.

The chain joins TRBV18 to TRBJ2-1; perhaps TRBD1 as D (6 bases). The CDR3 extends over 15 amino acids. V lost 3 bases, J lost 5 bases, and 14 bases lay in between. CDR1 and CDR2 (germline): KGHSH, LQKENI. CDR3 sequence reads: CASSPDRTGHNEQFF. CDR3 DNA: TGTGCCAGCTCACCCGACAGGACGGGTCACAATGAGCAGTTCTTC.

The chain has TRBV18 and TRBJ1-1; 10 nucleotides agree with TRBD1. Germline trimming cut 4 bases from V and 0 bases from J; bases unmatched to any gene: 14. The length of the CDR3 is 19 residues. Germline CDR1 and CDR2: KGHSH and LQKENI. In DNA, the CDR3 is TGTGCCAGCTCACGGACAGGGGGTACGAGTGGGGTGTTGAACACTGAAGCTTTCTTT. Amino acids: CASSRTGGTSGVLNTEAFF.

The CDR3 loop is CASSAASGSSYNEQFF. For the CDR3, the DNA is TGTGCCAGCAGTGCCGCTAGCGGGAGCTCCTACAATGAGCAGTTCTTC. The chain links TRBV28 to TRBJ2-1; 10 bases fit TRBD2. With V trimmed by 5 bases and J by 0 bases, 4 bases remained unmatched. Germline CDR1 MDHEN, CDR2 SYDVKM. CDR3 length: 16 amino acids.

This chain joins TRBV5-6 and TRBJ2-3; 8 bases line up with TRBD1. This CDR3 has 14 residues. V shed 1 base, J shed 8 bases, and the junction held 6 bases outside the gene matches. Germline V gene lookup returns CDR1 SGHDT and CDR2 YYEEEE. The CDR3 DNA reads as TGTGCCAGCAGCTTGAGGCAGGGGGCGGGTACGCAGTATTTT. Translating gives CASSLRQGAGTQYF.

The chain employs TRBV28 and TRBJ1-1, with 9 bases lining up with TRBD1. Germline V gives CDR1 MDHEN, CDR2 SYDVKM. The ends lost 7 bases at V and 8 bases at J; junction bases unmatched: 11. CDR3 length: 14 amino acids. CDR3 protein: CASITGTGSFEAFF. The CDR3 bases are TGTGCCAGCATTACCGGGACAGGGTCTTTCGAAGCTTTCTTT.

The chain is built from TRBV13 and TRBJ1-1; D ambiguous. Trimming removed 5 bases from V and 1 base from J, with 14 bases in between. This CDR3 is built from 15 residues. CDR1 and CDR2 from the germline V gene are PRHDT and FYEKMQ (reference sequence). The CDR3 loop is CASSLGPIQNTEAFF. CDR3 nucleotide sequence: TGTGCCAGCAGCCTCGGACCGATACAGAACACTGAAGCTTTCTTT.

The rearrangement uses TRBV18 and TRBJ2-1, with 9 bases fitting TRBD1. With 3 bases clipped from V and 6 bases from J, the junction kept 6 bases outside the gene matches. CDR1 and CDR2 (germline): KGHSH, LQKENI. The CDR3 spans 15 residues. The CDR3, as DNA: TGTGCCAGCTCACCGGGACAGGGTCGAGGCAATGAGCAGTTCTTC. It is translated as CASSPGQGRGNEQFF.

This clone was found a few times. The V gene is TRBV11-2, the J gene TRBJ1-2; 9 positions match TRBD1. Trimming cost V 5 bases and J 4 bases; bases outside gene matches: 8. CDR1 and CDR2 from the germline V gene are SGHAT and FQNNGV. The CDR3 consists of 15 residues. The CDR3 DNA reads TGTGCCAGCAGCAACAACAGGGGGCAATCCTATGGCTACACCTTC. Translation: CASSNNRGQSYGYTF.

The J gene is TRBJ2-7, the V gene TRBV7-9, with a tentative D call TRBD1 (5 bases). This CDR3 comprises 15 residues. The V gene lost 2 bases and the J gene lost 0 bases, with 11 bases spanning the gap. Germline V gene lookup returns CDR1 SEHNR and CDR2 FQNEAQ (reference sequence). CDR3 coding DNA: TGTGCCAGCAGCTTAAGCAGGGTAAGCTCCTACGAGCAGTACTTC. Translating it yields CASSLSRVSSYEQYF.

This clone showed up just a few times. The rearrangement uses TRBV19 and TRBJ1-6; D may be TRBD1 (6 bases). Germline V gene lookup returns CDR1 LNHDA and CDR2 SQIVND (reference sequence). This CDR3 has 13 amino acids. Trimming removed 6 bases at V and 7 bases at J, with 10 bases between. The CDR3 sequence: CASSPTGNSPLHF. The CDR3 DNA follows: TGTGCCAGTAGCCCGACAGGCAATTCACCCCTCCACTTT. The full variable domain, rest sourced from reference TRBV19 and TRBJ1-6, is DGGITQSPKYLFRKEGQNVTLSCEQNLNHDAMYWYRQDPGQGLRLIYYSQIVNDFQKGDIAEGYSVSREKKESFPLTVTSAQKNPTAFYLCASSPTGNSPLHFGNGTRLTVT.

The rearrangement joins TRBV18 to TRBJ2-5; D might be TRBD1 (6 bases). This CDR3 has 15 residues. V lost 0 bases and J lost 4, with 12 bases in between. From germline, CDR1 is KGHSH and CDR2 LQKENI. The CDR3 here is CASSPPTTGGETQYF. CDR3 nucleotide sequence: TGTGCCAGCTCACCACCGACGACAGGTGGAGAGACCCAGTACTTC.

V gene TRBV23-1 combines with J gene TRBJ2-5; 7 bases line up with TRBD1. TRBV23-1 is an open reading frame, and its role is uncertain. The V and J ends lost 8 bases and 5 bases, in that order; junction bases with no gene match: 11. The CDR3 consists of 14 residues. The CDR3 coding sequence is TGCGCCAGCGTCACACAGGGGATAGGGGAGACCCAGTACTTC. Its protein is CASVTQGIGETQYF.

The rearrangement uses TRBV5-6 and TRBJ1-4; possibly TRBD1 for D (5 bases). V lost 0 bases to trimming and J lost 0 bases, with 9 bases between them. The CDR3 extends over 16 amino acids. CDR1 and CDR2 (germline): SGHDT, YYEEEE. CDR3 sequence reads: CASSLVGHTTNEKLFF. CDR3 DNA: TGTGCCAGCAGCTTGGTAGGACACACAACTAATGAAAAACTGTTTTTT.

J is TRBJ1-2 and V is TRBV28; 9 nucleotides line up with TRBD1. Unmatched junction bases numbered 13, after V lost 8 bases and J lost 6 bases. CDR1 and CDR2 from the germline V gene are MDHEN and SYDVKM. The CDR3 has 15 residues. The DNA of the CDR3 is TGTGCCAGCGACCTAGGGGGACAGGGCGTCAATGGCTACACCTTC. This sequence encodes CASDLGGQGVNGYTF.

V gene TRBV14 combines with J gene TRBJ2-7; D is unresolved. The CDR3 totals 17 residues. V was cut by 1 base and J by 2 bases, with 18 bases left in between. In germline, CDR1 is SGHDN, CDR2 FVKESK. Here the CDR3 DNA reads TGTGCCAGCAGCCAAGTAGACTTTAGGGTAAGGCCCTACGAGCAGTACTTC. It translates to CASSQVDFRVRPYEQYF.

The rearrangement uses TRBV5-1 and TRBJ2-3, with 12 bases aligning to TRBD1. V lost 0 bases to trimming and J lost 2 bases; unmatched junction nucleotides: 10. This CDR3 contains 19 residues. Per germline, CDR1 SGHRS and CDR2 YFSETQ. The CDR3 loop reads CASSLAGDRGHSYTDTQYF. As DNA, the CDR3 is TGCGCCAGCAGCTTGGCGGGGGACAGGGGGCACTCATACACAGATACGCAGTATTTT.

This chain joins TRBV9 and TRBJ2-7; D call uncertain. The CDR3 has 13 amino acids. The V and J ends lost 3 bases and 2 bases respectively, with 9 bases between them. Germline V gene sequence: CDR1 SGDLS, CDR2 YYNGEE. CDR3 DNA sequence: TGTGCCAGCAGCGCCGCAGGAACCTACGAGCAGTACTTC. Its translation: CASSAAGTYEQYF.

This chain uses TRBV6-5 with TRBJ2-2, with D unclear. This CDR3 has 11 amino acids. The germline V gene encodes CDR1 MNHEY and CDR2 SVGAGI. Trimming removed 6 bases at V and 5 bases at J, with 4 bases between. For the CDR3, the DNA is TGTGCCAGCAGGTATACCGGGGAGCTGTTTTTT. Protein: CASRYTGELFF.

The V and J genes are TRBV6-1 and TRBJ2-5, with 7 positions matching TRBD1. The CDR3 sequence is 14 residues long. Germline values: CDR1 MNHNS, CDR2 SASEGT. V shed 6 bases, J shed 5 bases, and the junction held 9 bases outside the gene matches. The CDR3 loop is CASRPATGSETQYF. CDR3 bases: TGTGCCAGCAGACCGGCGACAGGGTCGGAGACCCAGTACTTC.

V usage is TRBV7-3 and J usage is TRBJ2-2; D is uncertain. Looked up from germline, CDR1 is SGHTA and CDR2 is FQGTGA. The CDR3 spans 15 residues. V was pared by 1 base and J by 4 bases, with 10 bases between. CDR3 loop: CASSLITQSTGELFF. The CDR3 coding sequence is TGTGCCAGCAGCTTAATTACCCAGAGCACCGGGGAGCTGTTTTTT.